The 18 T cell receptor beta chains below were found in one sample sequenced in a study of cytomegalovirus exposure and HLA in healthy donors. The PCR was carried out with 60 Vbeta primers and 13 Jbeta primers. The data were produced by immunoSEQ multiplex PCR, yet TCRdb's version contains in-frame clones alone and is incomplete. Of about 98,000 clones listed, more than 65% are singletons. Sequencing input: PBMCs. These TCRs come from a human donor in good health.

This chain uses TRBV19 with TRBJ1-3; D ambiguous. Trimming took 2 bases from V and 0 from J, leaving 5 bases between them. The CDR3 has 14 residues. The germline gives CDR1 LNHDA, CDR2 SQIVND (reference sequence). DNA for the CDR3: TGTGCCAGTAGTATACGAGGCTCTGGAAACACCATATATTTT. Translating it yields CASSIRGSGNTIYF.

This clone was seen more than once but under ten times. The chain uses TRBV4-1 and TRBJ2-1, with no clear D. The CDR3 covers 14 residues. Germline lookup yields CDR1 MGHRA and CDR2 YSYEKL. Trimming left V 1 base short and J 9 bases short, with 13 bases between. CDR3 residues: CASSQGSPPGEQFF. The CDR3 bases are TGCGCCAGCAGCCAAGGCTCTCCCCCGGGTGAGCAGTTCTTC.

The chain is built from TRBV9 and TRBJ2-5, with TRBD2 matching 10 bases. The CDR3 is 15 amino acids. The trim removed 2 bases at V and 2 bases at J, leaving 3 bases unmatched. Per the germline V gene, CDR1 is SGDLS and CDR2 is YYNGEE. The CDR3 DNA reads TGTGCCAGCAGCGTCTGGACTAGCGGACAAGAGACCCAGTACTTC. Encoded protein: CASSVWTSGQETQYF. The full variable domain, rest sourced from reference TRBV9 and TRBJ2-5, is DSGVTQTPKHLITATGQRVTLRCSPRSGDLSVYWYQQSLDQGLQFLIQYYNGEERAKGNILERFSAQQFPDLHSELNLSSLELGDSALYFCASSVWTSGQETQYFGPGTRLLVL.

The V gene is TRBV5-4, the J gene TRBJ1-2, with TRBD1 identical over 7 bases. In germline, CDR1 is SGHNT, CDR2 YYREEE (reference sequence). J was trimmed by 3 bases and V by 5 bases; bases with no gene match: 16. CDR3 length: 17 amino acids. CDR3 sequence (DNA): TGTGCCAGCAGTGGGTCATTTAGGGACAGTCTTGACTATGGCTACACCTTC. Translating gives CASSGSFRDSLDYGYTF. Drawing the rest from reference TRBV5-4 and TRBJ1-2, the complete variable domain is ETGVTQSPTHLIKTRGQQVTLRCSSQSGHNTVSWYQQALGQGPQFIFQYYREEENGRGNFPPRFSGLQFPNYSSELNVNALELDDSALYLCASSGSFRDSLDYGYTFGSGTRLTVV.

The gene calls are TRBV5-1 and TRBJ2-3, with D hard to call. V lost 0 bases and J lost 2, with 7 bases in between. This CDR3 region has 14 residues. Looked up from germline, CDR1 is SGHRS and CDR2 is YFSETQ. This CDR3 is CASSLVGYTDTQYF. The CDR3 DNA reads as TGCGCCAGCAGCTTGGTCGGGTACACAGATACGCAGTATTTT.

This chain uses TRBV6-6 with TRBJ2-1, with a weak D call TRBD1 (6 bases). Trimming cost V 1 base and J 4 bases, with 8 bases left between them. CDR3 size: 14 residues. CDR1 is MNHNY, CDR2 SVGAGI, per germline (reference sequence). This chain's CDR3 is CASSYLGAYNEQFF. CDR3 nucleotide sequence: TGTGCCAGCAGTTACTTGGGGGCGTACAATGAGCAGTTCTTC.

V usage is TRBV5-1 and J usage is TRBJ2-5; 12 bases are a match to TRBD1. Germline values: CDR1 SGHRS, CDR2 YFSETQ. This CDR3 region has 17 residues. V shed 3 bases, J shed 5 bases, and the junction held 11 bases outside the gene matches. The CDR3: CASSSVLGTGGAETQYF. The CDR3 DNA reads TGCGCCAGCAGCTCGGTACTGGGGACAGGGGGCGCGGAGACCCAGTACTTC.

The CDR3: CASSKTSGGAGELFF. The CDR3 nucleotides read TGTGCCAGCAGCAAGACTAGCGGGGGGGCCGGGGAGCTGTTTTTT. V usage is TRBV6-5 and J usage is TRBJ2-2; 14 nucleotides align to TRBD2. The trim removed 6 bases at V and 6 bases at J, leaving 3 bases unmatched. The CDR3 runs 15 residues. Germline assignment: CDR1 MNHEY and CDR2 SVGAGI.

V and J are TRBV11-2 and TRBJ2-7; 10 bases fit TRBD1. The ends lost 6 bases at V and 4 bases at J; junction bases unmatched: 9. The CDR3 is 15 amino acids. Germline assignment: CDR1 SGHAT and CDR2 FQNNGV. The CDR3 coding sequence is TGTGCCAGCAGACCTTACGGGACAGGGGAGTACGAGCAGTACTTC. Residues: CASRPYGTGEYEQYF.

The chain has TRBV19 and TRBJ2-5, with TRBD1 as a possible D gene (5 bases). The CDR3 sequence is 16 residues long. Per germline, CDR1 LNHDA and CDR2 SQIVND (reference sequence). The V and J ends lost 5 bases and 7 bases respectively, with 23 bases between them. CDR3 amino acids: CASSYLSSATAPTQYF. In DNA form, the CDR3 reads TGTGCCAGTAGTTACCTCTCATCCGCGACAGCACCGACCCAGTACTTC.

The rearrangement links TRBV6-5 to TRBJ1-3, with unresolved D. The length of the CDR3 is 13 residues. V lost 3 bases, J lost 4 bases, and 7 bases lay in between. Germline assignment: CDR1 MNHEY and CDR2 SVGAGI. CDR3 amino acids: CASSYQAGNTIYF. CDR3 DNA: TGTGCCAGCAGTTATCAGGCAGGAAACACCATATATTTT.

The rearrangement uses TRBV7-8 and TRBJ2-7; the D gene is possibly TRBD2 (6 bases). The CDR3 length is 16 residues. Between the trimmed V and J ends, which lost 1 base and 3 bases, there was a span of 16 bases. Germline values: CDR1 SGHVS, CDR2 FQNEAQ. The DNA of the CDR3 is TGTGCCAGCAGCTTAGGGGGAGGAGGTAGCGGCTACGAGCAGTACTTC. This encodes CASSLGGGGSGYEQYF.

This clone was seen more than once but under ten times. The genes are TRBV15 and TRBJ2-7; 10 bases match TRBD1. The CDR3 extends over 14 amino acids. Germline lookup yields CDR1 LNHNV and CDR2 YYDKDF (reference sequence). The trim removed 1 base at V and 3 bases at J, leaving 0 bases unmatched. For the CDR3, the DNA is TGTGCCACCAGCAGAGGGACAGGGGGCTACGAGCAGTACTTC. Its protein product is CATSRGTGGYEQYF.

The chain recombines TRBV27 with TRBJ2-3, with D possibly being TRBD2 (6 bases). V was shortened by 5 bases and J by 2 bases, with 14 bases between the two germline ends. The length of the CDR3 is 15 residues. Germline V gene sequence: CDR1 MNHEY, CDR2 SMNVEV (reference sequence). The CDR3 region is CASSRLAPDTDTQYF. DNA of the CDR3: TGTGCCAGCAGTCGGCTAGCGCCGGACACAGATACGCAGTATTTT.

The V call is TRBV2, the J call TRBJ2-5, with D unclear. The V gene's germline CDR1 is SNHLY and CDR2 FYNNEI. Trimming shortened V by 4 bases and J by 3 bases, and 6 bases separated the two germline ends. The CDR3 extends over 12 amino acids. The CDR3 is CASSVVEETQYF. The CDR3 nucleotides read TGTGCCAGCAGTGTGGTAGAAGAGACCCAGTACTTC.

In its sample, this clone was seen once. The chain combines TRBV18 with TRBJ1-2, with D tentatively TRBD1 (5 bases). Germline loops: CDR1 KGHSH, CDR2 LQKENI. The CDR3 has 15 amino acids. Trimming shortened V by 4 bases and J by 6 bases, and 18 bases separated the two germline ends. CDR3 sequence reads: CASSHPGQGKNGYTF. CDR3 in DNA: TGTGCCAGCTCACACCCCGGACAAGGGAAGAATGGCTACACCTTC.

In this sample, this clone turned up once. The V gene is TRBV6-5, the J gene TRBJ2-7, with TRBD2 as a possible D gene (5 bases). There are 11 residues in the CDR3. CDR1 and CDR2 from the germline V gene are MNHEY and SVGAGI. The V and J ends lost 5 bases and 7 bases respectively, with 9 bases between them. CDR3 DNA sequence: TGTGCCAGCAGTACCCCGGGAGAGCAGTACTTC. Residues: CASSTPGEQYF.

V usage is TRBV12-1 and J usage is TRBJ2-1; the D call in the table, TRBD2, was not verified against the DNA. TRBV12-1 is annotated as a pseudogene. This CDR3 comprises 14 residues. The CDR3 DNA reads as TGTGCCAGCAGTCGGCCTGCTAGCGGAAATGAGCAGTTCTTC. Translating it yields CASSRPASGNEQFF.